This section outlines one TCR beta chain sequence together with its context. Its antigen is still unknown. In the CD4+ fraction, cells were divided into CD45RA+ naive and CD45RA-negative memory subsets. These data originate in a study of shared clonotypes between healthy human individuals. General study results and limits: A generally larger estimated richness was seen in naive subsets than in memory subsets. Sequencing depth was predicted to influence how clonotypes are shared among donors.

This was a deep-level run. The protocol was immunoSEQ multiplex PCR, while the TCRdb copy is restricted to in-frame clones and leaves out a portion. The profile shows some 1,600,000 clones, 95% to 99% of them singletons. This TCR derives from a man in his thirties or forties in good health. Material: naive CD4+ T cells sorted from blood. Sample subset: CD45RA+ positively selected.

The CDR3 loop is CASSLGSGGIGANVLTF. In DNA form, the CDR3 reads TGTGCCAGCAGCTTAGGGTCAGGGGGGATTGGGGCCAACGTCCTGACTTTC. The gene calls are TRBV7-2 and TRBJ2-6, with D tentatively TRBD1 (7 bases). V was shortened by 1 base and J by 3 bases, with 13 bases between the two germline ends. The germline V gene encodes CDR1 SGHTA and CDR2 FQGNSA. The CDR3 spans 17 residues.